This T cell receptor beta chain derives from a study of T cells in Graves' hyperthyroidism and ophthalmopathy (dated 2019 in TCRdb). Study-level background: Peripheral blood samples were taken at initial diagnosis, before any treatment was given. To identify TCR V-J signatures that set the groups apart, the researchers used a discovery cohort of more than 95 patients, made up of roughly 45 with Graves' ophthalmopathy and approximately 57 with stable Graves' hyperthyroidism. Whether ophthalmopathy could be predicted prospectively was tested in an independent validation cohort made up of 18 to 20 hyperthyroidism patients plus 17 patients who later progressed to ophthalmopathy. The 95 to 100 discovery patients were randomly divided into training and test sets at a 7:3 ratio. In addition, the study compared T-cell repertoires in thyroid tissue and in blood from about 6 Graves' hyperthyroidism patients. Once sampling was done, hyperthyroidism patients were given methimazole at a starting dose of 30 mg daily, whereas ophthalmopathy patients were given high-dose intravenous methylprednisolone. The paper reports TCR Vbeta CDR3 sequencing of roughly 140 peripheral blood samples: approximately 41 ophthalmopathy, fewer than 80 hyperthyroidism and about 17 progressor patients. Broader findings and caveats from the paper: In validation, the model predicted progression to ophthalmopathy with around 71% sensitivity and 72.22% specificity, a median of 6.5 months before onset. A model built on a 13 V-J signature distinguished ophthalmopathy from stable hyperthyroidism, reaching roughly 88% sensitivity and approximately 81% specificity in cross-validation and 80%/75% in testing. No statistical method was used to fix the sample size in advance, and group allocation was not hidden from the investigators. Most expanded thyroid clonotypes (frequency above 0.001) were also detected in blood, a finding suggesting that blood repertoires may reflect thyroid immune responses.

Ophthalmopathy patients had moderately to severely active disease, Clinical Activity Score of at least 3, NOSPECS grade of at least 4, and duration under 3 months. Exclusion was applied to patients with uncontrolled infections, other autoimmune diseases, pregnancy or lactation. Diagnoses relied on clinical symptoms, serum thyroxine and TRAb, thyroid ultrasound and orbital computed tomography. Ficoll-Paque density gradient centrifugation was used to isolate PBMCs from about 10 ml of fresh peripheral blood. Trizol reagent was used to extract total RNA, and RNA quality was then checked on an Agilent 2100 Bioanalyzer. This clonotype was seen ten or more times. There is no known antigen for this receptor. No base-level quality is on record; no much larger clone is a single base apart. The TCR beta CDR3 regions were amplified from RNA transcripts. The TCR CDR3 was subjected to a first round of RT-PCR using the HTBI primer set and the Qiagen OneStep RT-PCR kit. The libraries were constructed in a second round of multiplex PCR and then size-selected and purified. Sequencing of the libraries was done on an Illumina HiSeq2000 using paired-end 100 bp reads. The original pipeline was this. Raw data were processed with SOAPnuke, discarding reads with adapters, uncalled bases, mean Phred below 15, or no exact constant-primer or identifier match. COPE v1.2.5 was used to merge the high-quality paired reads, and each unique nucleotide sequence was defined as a clonotype. MiTCR v1.1 was used to align the clonotypes against IMGT TRBV, TRBD and TRBJ reference segments. Analysis was restricted to V-J combinations with a frequency above 0.0001, which covered roughly 99% of repertoires. A TCS score was defined as the ratio of F50 (clonal expansion) to E x V (chaos), with BLOSUM62-based TCRdist applied between CDR3 peptides within each V-J. Welch's t-statistics and random forest reduced fewer than 550 V-J features to 13, which were used in a naive Bayes classifier (R e1071). TCRdb passed the public sequencing reads through fastp at Q25 and MiXCR, retaining productive beta sequences. Duplicate CDR3 protein sequences are folded into a single record with the most common DNA and genes. TCRdb, not the authors, supplied the V and J calls. This sample gives hundreds of thousands of distinct CDR3 sequences in total; approximately 15% of them show up just once. The top ten clones comprise under 15% of the sample.

Looking up the germline V gene yields CDR1 SGDLS and CDR2 YYNGEE. The cysteine opens and the phenylalanine closes a CDR3 of 15 amino acids. The CDR3 DNA has 45 bases and is translated from base 1. V is cut back by 0 bases and J by 10 bases, with 6 bases in the junction unmatched. The receptor's source is a woman between 50 and 59 years old with Graves' ophthalmopathy. The chain is made from TRBV9 and TRBJ2-7, with 14 bases aligning to TRBD2. Sequencing was performed on blood. Read as DNA, the sequence is TGTGCCAGCAGCGTAGCAGGGACTAGCGGGGGTATACAGTACTTC. Translated, it reads CASSVAGTSGGIQYF.